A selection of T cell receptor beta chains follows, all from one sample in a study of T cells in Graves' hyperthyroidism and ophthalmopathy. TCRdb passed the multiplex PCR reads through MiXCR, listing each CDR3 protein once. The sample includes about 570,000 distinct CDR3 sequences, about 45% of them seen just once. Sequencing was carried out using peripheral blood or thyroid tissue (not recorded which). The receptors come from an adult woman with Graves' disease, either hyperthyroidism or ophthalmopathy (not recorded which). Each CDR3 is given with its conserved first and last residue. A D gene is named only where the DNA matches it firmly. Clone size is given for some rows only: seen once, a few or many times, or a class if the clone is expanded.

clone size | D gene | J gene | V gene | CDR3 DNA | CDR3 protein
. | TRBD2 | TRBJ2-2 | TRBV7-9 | TGTGCCAGCAGTTTCTTTAGCGGGAGTGACACCGGGGAGCTGTTTTTT | CASSFFSGSDTGELFF
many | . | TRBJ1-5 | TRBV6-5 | TGTGCCAGCAGTTACTCGAAAGATCAGCCCCAGCATTTT | CASSYSKDQPQHF
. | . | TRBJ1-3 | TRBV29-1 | TGCAGCGTCGTGGCGGGACACCTCTCTGGAAACACCATATATTTT | CSVVAGHLSGNTIYF
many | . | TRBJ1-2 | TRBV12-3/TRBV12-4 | TGTGCCAGCAGGCCACCAGAACCCTATGGCTACACCTTC | CASRPPEPYGYTF
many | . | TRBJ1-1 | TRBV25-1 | TGTGCCAGCAGCGCCCTCGTAGGGGGCACTGAAGCTTTCTTT | CASSALVGGTEAFF
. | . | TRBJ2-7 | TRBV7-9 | TGTGCCAGCTCACCTTCGCGGGCCTCCTACGAGCAGTACTTC | CASSPSRASYEQYF
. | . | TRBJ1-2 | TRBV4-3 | TGCGCCAGCAGCCAAGACAGAACGAATTATGGCTACACCTTC | CASSQDRTNYGYTF
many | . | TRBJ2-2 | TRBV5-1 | TGCGCCAGCAGCGTCACCGGGGAGCTGTTTTTT | CASSVTGELFF
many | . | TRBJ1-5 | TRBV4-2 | TGTGCCAGCAGCCAAGATTTGCTTAGCAATCAGCCCCAGCATTTT | CASSQDLLSNQPQHF
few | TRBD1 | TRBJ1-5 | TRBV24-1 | TGTGCCACCAGTGAGGCAGGGGGCGCGGGGCAGCCCCAGCATTTT | CATSEAGGAGQPQHF
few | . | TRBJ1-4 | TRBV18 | TGTGCCAGCTCACCACCGATGCCGAATGAAAAACTGTTTTTT | CASSPPMPNEKLFF
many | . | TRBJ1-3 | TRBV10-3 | TGTGCCATCAGTGAGATCCGACGCGTCAGGACTGGAAACACCATATATTTT | CAISEIRRVRTGNTIYF
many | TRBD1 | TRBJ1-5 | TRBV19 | TGTGCCAGTAGTTGGTCAGGGGGTGTTCAGCCCCAGCATTTT | CASSWSGGVQPQHF
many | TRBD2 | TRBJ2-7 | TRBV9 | TGTGCCAGCAGCGTGACTAGCGGGAGTGGCGAGCAGTACTTC | CASSVTSGSGEQYF
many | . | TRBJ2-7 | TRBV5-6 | TGTGCCAGCAGCACAAGGAGGGATATCGGGAGAAGAGGCTACGAGCAGTACTTC | CASSTRRDIGRRGYEQYF
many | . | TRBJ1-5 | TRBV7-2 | TGTGCCAGCAGCATCGGGCGGAATAGCAATCAGCCCCAGCATTTT | CASSIGRNSNQPQHF
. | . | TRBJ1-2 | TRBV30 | TGTGCCTGGAGTCCGGGCGGAAAATATGGCTACACCTTC | CAWSPGGKYGYTF